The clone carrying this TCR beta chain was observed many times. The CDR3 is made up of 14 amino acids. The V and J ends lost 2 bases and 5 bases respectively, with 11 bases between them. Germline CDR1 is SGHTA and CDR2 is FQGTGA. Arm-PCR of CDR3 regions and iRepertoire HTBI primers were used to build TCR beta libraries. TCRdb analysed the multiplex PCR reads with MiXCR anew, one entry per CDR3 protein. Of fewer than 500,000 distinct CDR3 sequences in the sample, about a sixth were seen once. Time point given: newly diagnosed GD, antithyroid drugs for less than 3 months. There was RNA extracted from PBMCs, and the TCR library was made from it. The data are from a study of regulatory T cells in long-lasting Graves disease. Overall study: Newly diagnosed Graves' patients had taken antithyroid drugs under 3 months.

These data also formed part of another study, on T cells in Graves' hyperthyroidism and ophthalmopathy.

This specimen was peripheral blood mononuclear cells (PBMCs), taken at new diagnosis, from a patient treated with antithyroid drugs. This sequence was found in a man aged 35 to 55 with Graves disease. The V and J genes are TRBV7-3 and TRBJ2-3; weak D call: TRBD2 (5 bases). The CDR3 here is CASSLSGILDTQYF. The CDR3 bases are TGTGCCAGCAGCTTATCCGGGATACTAGATACGCAGTATTTT.